These T cell receptor beta chains were read from a single sample in a study of early T cells in non-severe SARS-CoV-2 infection. MiXCR, applied by TCRdb to the 5' RACE reads, yields one record per CDR3 protein. The sample has some 50,000 distinct CDR3 sequences; around 9.3% are singletons. This material consisted of whole blood, taken at baseline. The origin of the receptors is an adult who was a healthcare worker with PCR-confirmed SARS-CoV-2 infection or an uninfected control (not recorded which). CDR3s include the opening cysteine and the closing phenylalanine or tryptophan. A D gene is named only where the DNA matches it firmly. Expanded clones get a size class; other rows say once, few or many, or leave the size out.

>-|TRBV12-3/TRBV12-4|TRBD2|TRBJ2-7
CASSTSSGAAYEQYF
TGTGCCAGCAGTACCTCTAGCGGGGCCGCCTACGAGCAGTACTTC
>many|TRBV20-1|-|TRBJ2-7
CSARREVPYEQYF
TGCAGTGCTAGGAGGGAGGTCCCCTACGAGCAGTACTTC
>few|TRBV20-1|-|TRBJ1-1
CSATPGGVRRTEAFF
TGCAGTGCCACCCCCGGGGGCGTGAGGCGCACTGAAGCTTTCTTT
>few|TRBV19|TRBD1|TRBJ1-5
CASSNRDRGYNQPQHF
TGTGCCAGTAGTAACCGGGACAGGGGTTACAATCAGCCCCAGCATTTT
>many|TRBV21-1|-|TRBJ1-1
CASSADRGGGTEAFF
TGTGCCAGCAGCGCGGACAGGGGGGGTGGAACTGAAGCTTTCTTT
>many|TRBV24-1|TRBD1|TRBJ1-2
CATSPRDRVFYTF
TGTGCCACCAGTCCCCGGGACAGGGTGTTCTACACCTTC
>few|TRBV2|-|TRBJ2-1
CASSGSSYNEQFF
TGTGCCAGCAGCGGTAGCTCCTACAATGAGCAGTTCTTC
>few|TRBV9|-|TRBJ2-7
CASSGSRGTEQYF
TGTGCCAGCAGCGGAAGTCGAGGAACCGAGCAGTACTTC
>-|TRBV10-1|-|TRBJ2-7
CASSEGPSGTSYEQYF
TGCGCCAGCAGTGAGGGTCCGTCGGGAACTTCCTACGAGCAGTACTTC
>few|TRBV5-1|-|TRBJ2-7
CASSFVAASYEQYF
TGCGCCAGCAGCTTCGTAGCGGCTTCCTACGAGCAGTACTTC
>few|TRBV27|TRBD1|TRBJ1-5
CASIWDRDLGRMTNQPQHF
TGTGCCAGCATTTGGGACAGGGATCTTGGCCGGATGACCAATCAGCCCCAGCATTTT
>-|TRBV30|-|TRBJ1-1
CAWSVHLNTEAFF
TGTGCCTGGAGTGTACACCTGAACACTGAAGCTTTCTTT
>many|TRBV18|-|TRBJ1-2
CASSPSRGNYGYTF
TGTGCCAGCTCTCCTAGTCGGGGGAACTATGGCTACACCTTC
>-|TRBV20-1|TRBD1|TRBJ1-2
CSAVQGAARGYTF
TGCAGTGCTGTACAGGGGGCCGCTAGGGGCTACACCTTC
>many|TRBV14|TRBD2|TRBJ2-3
CASSQSLLAGGADTQYF
TGTGCCAGCAGCCAGAGCCTCCTAGCGGGAGGGGCAGATACGCAGTATTTT
>-|TRBV12-3/TRBV12-4|-|TRBJ1-3
CASGGDHTIYF
TGTGCCAGCGGCGGGGACCACACCATATATTTT
>many|TRBV11-2|-|TRBJ2-5
CASSFSSGVETQYF
TGTGCCAGCAGCTTCTCTTCGGGGGTGGAGACCCAGTACTTC
>-|TRBV27|-|TRBJ1-1
CASSFGQQNTEAFF
TGTGCCAGCAGTTTCGGACAGCAGAACACTGAAGCTTTCTTT
>few|TRBV10-3|TRBD2|TRBJ2-7
CAIAGRTRSEQYF
TGTGCCATAGCGGGGCGAACGAGGTCCGAGCAGTACTTC
>many|TRBV30|-|TRBJ1-1
CAWSVDVWGGIGVYTEAFF
TGTGCCTGGAGTGTAGATGTTTGGGGTGGAATCGGGGTTTACACTGAAGCTTTCTTT